Listed below are T cell receptor beta chains from one sample, sequenced in a study of tumor and adjacent non-tumor tissue in lung cancer. Each CDR3 protein gets one entry after TCRdb re-called the multiplex PCR reads with MiXCR. The sample carries roughly 82,000 distinct CDR3 sequences, around 76% recorded once. Specimen: distant non-tumor lung tissue. These TCRs come from a woman aged 45-60 years with non-small cell lung cancer. Both conserved end residues are part of each CDR3. D genes are given only for firm matches. Expanded clones get a size class; other rows say once, few or many, or leave the size out.

TRBV6-6	-	TRBJ2-7	-	TGTGACAGCTGTTACTCGTTGGCCGACCAGTACTTC	CDSCYSLADQYF
TRBV29-1	-	TRBJ2-1	TRBD2	TGCAGCGTTTCCCCACCCATTAGCGGGATGGCGCGGAATGAGCAGTTCTTC	CSVSPPISGMARNEQFF
TRBV11-2	-	TRBJ2-2	TRBD1	TGCGCCAACAGCTTAGAAGGGTCTCCGGCAACAGGGGAGCTGGTTTTT	CANSLEGSPATGELVF
TRBV20-1	-	TRBJ1-4	-	TGCAGTGCAAACCCACAAACAACTAATGAAAAACTGTTTTTT	CSANPQTTNEKLFF
TRBV6-1	-	TRBJ2-7	-	TGTGCCAGCAGTGCGACTGCTATGGAACGGTACTTC	CASSATAMERYF
TRBV7-3	many	TRBJ2-7	TRBD2	TGTGCCAGCAGCTTAAACGCGGGAGGGCCAAACGAGCAGTACTTC	CASSLNAGGPNEQYF
TRBV4-1	-	TRBJ2-1	-	TGCGCCAGCAGCCGAGTTATCGGTAGCGTCAATGAACAGTTCTTC	CASSRVIGSVNEQFF
TRBV11-2	-	TRBJ2-7	-	TGTGCGAGCAGCACCGCGACAGTGCGCACCTACGAGCAGTACTTC	CASSTATVRTYEQYF
TRBV6-5	-	TRBJ2-1	TRBD2	TGTGCCAGCAGTAGTGCGGGAGTCAATGAGCAGTTCTTC	CASSSAGVNEQFF
TRBV6-5	-	TRBJ1-4	-	TGTGCCAGCAGACGCATTGCAACCAATGAAATACTGTTTTTT	CASRRIATNEILFF
TRBV7-8	-	TRBJ1-2	-	TGTGCCAGCAGCTTAGCGTCGATAGGCTATGGCCGCACCTTC	CASSLASIGYGRTF
TRBV6-5	-	TRBJ2-7	TRBD2	TGTGCCAGCAGTCGGGCTAGCGGGCAATTCTACGAGCAGTACTTC	CASSRASGQFYEQYF
TRBV28	-	TRBJ2-1	-	TGTGCCAGAAGTTTGATTGTCTCCTACAGTGAGCAGTTCTTC	CARSLIVSYSEQFF
TRBV30	many	TRBJ2-1	-	TGTGCCTGTCTCGTGGGGACCTCAGGCCATGAGCAGTTCTTC	CACLVGTSGHEQFF
TRBV6-1	-	TRBJ2-1	-	TGTACCAGGAGTGAGGGGCAGGGGTCGGCGGATGAGCAGTTCTTC	CTRSEGQGSADEQFF
TRBV5-1	many	TRBJ2-7	-	TGCGCCAGCATCACTTGGGGTGGGGAGCAGTACTTC	CASITWGGEQYF
TRBV4-1	-	TRBJ1-5	TRBD1	TGCGCCAGTAGCCAATCGGGACAGAGCACAGATACGCAGCATTTT	CASSQSGQSTDTQHF
TRBV14	-	TRBJ2-7	-	TGTGCCAGCAGCCAAGTTCATGCCTATGAGGAGTACTTC	CASSQVHAYEEYF
TRBV4-1	-	TRBJ2-7	-	TGCGCCAACAGCATGTCCGGGACATGGACCTATGAGCAGTACTTC	CANSMSGTWTYEQYF
TRBV10-1	-	TRBJ2-7	-	TGCGCCAGCAGTGTCGGGTGGGGAGGCCTCTCCTACGAGCGGTGCTTC	CASSVGWGGLSYERCF
TRBV20-1	-	TRBJ2-1	-	TGCAGTGTTAGTTCACTAGGGGGTGAGCAGTTCTTC	CSVSSLGGEQFF
TRBV28	-	TRBJ2-5	-	TGTGCCAGCAGTTTTGGTCATGGGGTGGAGGCCCAGTACTTC	CASSFGHGVEAQYF
TRBV15	many	TRBJ1-1	-	TGTGCCACCAGCGAAGACAGGAACACTGAAGCTTTCTTT	CATSEDRNTEAFF
TRBV28	-	TRBJ2-7	-	TGTGCCAGCAATCCGCATGGCAGGTACGAGCAGTACTTC	CASNPHGRYEQYF
TRBV5-8	-	TRBJ2-1	TRBD1	TGTGCCAGCAGTTCCGGACAGGGGGCATACAATGAGCACTTCTTC	CASSSGQGAYNEHFF
TRBV29-1	-	TRBJ1-1	TRBD1	TGTAGCGTTCTCCAGGGGGCAATGAACTCTGAAGCTTTCTTT	CSVLQGAMNSEAFF
TRBV11-2	once	TRBJ2-1	-	TGTGCCAGCAGCTTAGGACTAAACAATGAGCAGTTCTTC	CASSLGLNNEQFF
TRBV6-6	-	TRBJ2-1	-	TGTGCCAGCAGCTACTCGAGCCCGTACTTCTATGAGCAGATCTTC	CASSYSSPYFYEQIF
TRBV11-1	few	TRBJ2-1	-	TGTGCCAGCAGTCCGACTCCTTCGACGGGCGATGAACGGTTCTTC	CASSPTPSTGDERFF
TRBV10-1	once	TRBJ2-7	-	TGCGCCAGCAGTGGAGGCGTTCTGGGTAAGCAGTACTTC	CASSGGVLGKQYF
TRBV20-1	-	TRBJ2-5	-	TGCAATGCTAGAGATTCTAACACCCAGGAGACCCAGTACTTC	CNARDSNTQETQYF
TRBV10-2	-	TRBJ1-2	TRBD1	TGCGCCAGCGGTAAGTCGAGACAGGGAGTAGGAAAAGGCTACACCTTC	CASGKSRQGVGKGYTF
TRBV12-3/TRBV12-4	-	TRBJ2-2	-	TGTGCCAGTAGGGCCCGGAATGGCGGGGAGCTGTTTTTT	CASRARNGGELFF
TRBV6-1	-	TRBJ2-2	-	TGTGCCAGCAGTGAATTTGCGTGGAACACCGGGGAGCTGTTTTTT	CASSEFAWNTGELFF
TRBV6-5	-	TRBJ1-5	-	TGTGCCAGCGGCCCCTACAGGGATCAGCCCCAGCAATTT	CASGPYRDQPQQF
TRBV6-6	-	TRBJ1-3	TRBD1	TGTGCCAGTAGTTACGACCCAGGGGGTACTGGAAACACCATATATTTT	CASSYDPGGTGNTIYF
TRBV5-1	medium-sized	TRBJ2-5	-	TGCGCCAGCAGCTTGAGACAAGAGACCCAGTACTTC	CASSLRQETQYF
TRBV12-3/TRBV12-4	-	TRBJ1-1	-	TGTACCAGCAGTGTATCAGGGATACTCATGAACACTGAAGCTTTCTTT	CTSSVSGILMNTEAFF
TRBV19	-	TRBJ2-3	-	TGTGCCAGTAGCCGACCGGGAGATACGCAGTATTTT	CASSRPGDTQYF
TRBV5-1	-	TRBJ2-5	TRBD2	TGCGCCAGCAGCCCCGGACTAGCGGGAGTTACCCGCCGCGAAGAGACCCAGTACTTC	CASSPGLAGVTRREETQYF
TRBV11-2	-	TRBJ2-7	-	TGTGCCAGGAGCTTAGGGCCTTACGAGCAGTATTTC	CARSLGPYEQYF
TRBV6-1	once	TRBJ1-2	-	TGTGTCAGCAGTGAAGGCCCCACGGCCCCTTTCTATGGCTACACCTTC	CVSSEGPTAPFYGYTF
TRBV24-1	many	TRBJ2-5	TRBD1	TGTGCCACCGGTGGAGGACAGGGGGCGGAGACCCAGTACTTC	CATGGGQGAETQYF
TRBV9	-	TRBJ1-2	TRBD1	TGTGCCAGCAGCGTAACTCAGGACAGGACTAACTATGGCTACACCTTC	CASSVTQDRTNYGYTF
TRBV19	-	TRBJ2-1	TRBD1	TGTGCCAGTAGTGACCAGCCTCAGGGGGCCTTGAACAATGAGCGGTTCTTC	CASSDQPQGALNNERFF
TRBV5-1	-	TRBJ1-5	-	TGCGCCAGCAGCTACAGGGACTCGAGCAATCAGCGCCAGCATTTT	CASSYRDSSNQRQHF